This is a list of T cell receptor beta chains from one sample in a study of cytotoxic CD8 clonotypes in ibrutinib-treated CLL. Measured with immunoSEQ multiplex PCR; TCRdb has only the in-frame clones, and not every one. The profile shows 16,000 or so clones, around 63% of them singletons. Sequencing was performed on PBMCs, taken before ibrutinib treatment. These receptors all come from a human donor with chronic lymphocytic leukemia. The CDR3 runs from the conserved cysteine through the conserved F or W. D genes are given only for firm matches. Some rows mark clone size as missing; the rest say once, few, many or name a class of expanded clone.

d_gene,len,j_gene,v_gene,abundance,CDR3nt,CDR3aa
-,13,TRBJ2-2,TRBV5-6,few,TGTGCCAGCAGCCCCTCGGGGATCGGGGAGCTGTTTTTT,CASSPSGIGELFF
-,13,TRBJ1-2,TRBV6-4,-,TGTGCCAGCAGTGGAGAGCCGGAATATGGCTACACCTTC,CASSGEPEYGYTF
TRBD2,15,TRBJ2-5,TRBV6-1,-,TGTGCCAGCAAATCGGCTAGCGGGGGGCGAGAGACCCAGTACTTC,CASKSASGGRETQYF
TRBD1,14,TRBJ1-1,TRBV7-9,-,TGTGCCAGCAGCCGCAATGACCAGGGACAGACGGCTTTCTTT,CASSRNDQGQTAFF
TRBD1,15,TRBJ2-7,TRBV6-5,-,TGTGCCAGCAGTTACAAAGGACAGGGAACCTACGAGCAGTACTTC,CASSYKGQGTYEQYF
TRBD1,15,TRBJ2-7,TRBV7-9,-,TGTGCCAGCAGCGCCTGGACAGGACAAACCTACGAGCAGTACTTC,CASSAWTGQTYEQYF
TRBD1,14,TRBJ2-7,TRBV6-5,-,TGTGCCAGCAGTCGGACAGGGTATGTCTACGAGCAGTACTTC,CASSRTGYVYEQYF
TRBD1,17,TRBJ2-7,TRBV7-6,-,TGTGCCAGCAGCTTTCTCCCGGGGACAGGGCTCTCCTACGAGCAGTACTTC,CASSFLPGTGLSYEQYF
-,14,TRBJ2-2,TRBV5-1,-,TGCGCCAGCAGCTTGGAATCCGGGGCCGGGGAGCTGTTTTTT,CASSLESGAGELFF
TRBD1,16,TRBJ1-4,TRBV5-1,-,TGCGCCAGCAGCTCCTCAGGGGGCATGGCTAATGAAAAACTGTTTTTT,CASSSSGGMANEKLFF
-,13,TRBJ2-6,TRBV2,few,TGTGCCAGGCAGTCCTCTGGGGCCAACGTCCTGACTTTC,CARQSSGANVLTF
-,16,TRBJ1-1,TRBV6-5,-,TGTGCCAGCAGTTACTCTCGGACTTCGGGGAGAACTGAAGCTTTCTTT,CASSYSRTSGRTEAFF
TRBD2,13,TRBJ2-3,TRBV29-1,-,TGCAGCGTTGAGGGGGGGAGCACAGATACGCAGTATTTT,CSVEGGSTDTQYF
-,12,TRBJ2-7,TRBV19,few,TGTGCCAGTGGGACACTTCCTTACGAGCAGTACTTC,CASGTLPYEQYF
-,14,TRBJ2-2,TRBV5-1,-,TGCGCCAGCATCCTCGGGGTGGACACCGGGGAGCTGTTTTTT,CASILGVDTGELFF
-,17,TRBJ1-1,TRBV18,-,TGTGCCAGCTCACCAATTGCGGCAGGGCCCTCGAACACTGAAGCTTTCTTT,CASSPIAAGPSNTEAFF
-,15,TRBJ1-6,TRBV10-2,-,TGCGCCAGCAGACTGAACAGGGTTTCAAATTCACCCCTCCACTTT,CASRLNRVSNSPLHF
-,12,TRBJ2-5,TRBV5-1,-,TGCGCCAGCAGCTTGGCCTGGGAGACCCAGTACTTC,CASSLAWETQYF
TRBD2,15,TRBJ2-1,TRBV6-6,-,TGTGCCAGCAGCCCAGCGGGGGGCGCCTACAATGAGCAGTTCTTC,CASSPAGGAYNEQFF
TRBD1,16,TRBJ1-3,TRBV5-1,-,TGCGCCAGCAGCTCGGGACAGGAGGGCGTGGGAAACACCATATATTTT,CASSSGQEGVGNTIYF
-,13,TRBJ1-6,TRBV2,-,TGTGCCAGCAGTGAGATCATGGATTCACCCCTCCACTTT,CASSEIMDSPLHF
-,16,TRBJ2-1,TRBV11-2,-,TGTGCCAGCAGCTTAGCGGCCCCAGGGGGGTACAATGAGCAGTTCTTC,CASSLAAPGGYNEQFF
-,13,TRBJ2-1,TRBV6-4,-,TGTGCCAGCAGTGATATGTTTGGGAATGAGCAGTTCTTC,CASSDMFGNEQFF
-,16,TRBJ1-4,TRBV5-4,medium-sized,TGTGCCAGCAGCAGGGCAGGCGGTGGGGAAGATGAAAAACTGTTTTTT,CASSRAGGGEDEKLFF
TRBD2,14,TRBJ2-1,TRBV9,-,TGTGCCAGCAGGTCTAGCGGTATAGGGAATGAGCAGTTCTTC,CASRSSGIGNEQFF
-,16,TRBJ1-6,TRBV5-5,once,TGTGCCAGCAGCACAGGACAGAATCAAGGGAATTCACCCCTCCACTTT,CASSTGQNQGNSPLHF
-,16,TRBJ1-2,TRBV5-1,-,TGCGCCAGCAGCACCGGGACTGAGGTGGGTAACTATGGCTACACCTTC,CASSTGTEVGNYGYTF
-,15,TRBJ1-1,TRBV7-2,once,TGTGCCAGCAGCTTAGTCCCAGGCCTCAACACTGAAGCTTTCTTT,CASSLVPGLNTEAFF
TRBD1,18,TRBJ1-1,TRBV5-1,-,TGCGCCAGCAGCTTGTTGGCACTCCCAGACAGGGAGGGCACTGAAGCTTTCTTT,CASSLLALPDREGTEAFF
TRBD2,15,TRBJ2-5,TRBV18,-,TGTGCCAGCTCACCATTCTCCGGGAGGGAGGAGACCCAGTACTTC,CASSPFSGREETQYF
-,15,TRBJ1-1,TRBV28,-,TGTGCCAGCATCTTCAGCGATATCATGAACACTGAAGCTTTCTTT,CASIFSDIMNTEAFF
-,16,TRBJ2-2,TRBV5-4,few,TGTGCCAGCAGTCCCTCCGGAGGGGGGGGTTACGGGGAGCTGTTTTTT,CASSPSGGGGYGELFF
TRBD1,12,TRBJ1-1,TRBV27,-,TGTGCCAGCTCATCGTACAGGGGGGAAGCTTTCTTT,CASSSYRGEAFF
-,15,TRBJ1-2,TRBV7-2,-,TGTGCCAGCAGCCCGAGAAGCAGGGGCAGCTATGGCTACACCTTC,CASSPRSRGSYGYTF
-,14,TRBJ2-2,TRBV2,-,TGTGCCAGCATGGGGTTGGCGAACACCGGGGAGCTGTTTTTT,CASMGLANTGELFF
-,17,TRBJ1-3,TRBV21-1,-,TGTGCCAGCAGCCCTTGGGGTGGGACCGAGTCTGGAAACACCATATATTTT,CASSPWGGTESGNTIYF
TRBD1,15,TRBJ2-5,TRBV13,-,TGTGCCAGCAGCAAAGGGACAGGGTATCAAGAGACCCAGTACTTC,CASSKGTGYQETQYF
-,15,TRBJ1-5,TRBV7-9,-,TGTGCCAGCAGCTTCCGGATGGATAGCAATCAGCCCCAGCATTTT,CASSFRMDSNQPQHF
-,14,TRBJ1-2,TRBV6-1,few,TGTGCCAGCAGCCCCTCGGGGGGTACTTATGGCTACACCTTC,CASSPSGGTYGYTF
-,14,TRBJ2-3,TRBV4-3,once,TGCGCCAGCAGCCAAGGGGAGCACACAGATACGCAGTATTTT,CASSQGEHTDTQYF
TRBD1,16,TRBJ1-1,TRBV5-4,-,TGTGCCAGCAGCGCGAAGACAGGGTCTGGGAACACTGAAGCTTTCTTT,CASSAKTGSGNTEAFF
-,15,TRBJ2-2,TRBV11-3,-,TGTGCCAGCAGCGCCGGGACACACAACACCGGGGAGCTGTTTTTT,CASSAGTHNTGELFF
-,17,TRBJ2-3,TRBV19,-,TGTGCCAGTAGTATAGATATCCTCCCACGAAAACAAGATACGCAGTATTTT,CASSIDILPRKQDTQYF
-,16,TRBJ1-5,TRBV6-1,medium-sized,TGTGCCAGCAGTGAACGACCTAACACAAGCAATCAGCCCCAGCATTTT,CASSERPNTSNQPQHF
-,21,TRBJ1-5,TRBV19,few,TGTGCCAGTAGTATAGGGGAGGTGCCCCCCAAGCCCCTGTATAGCAATCAGCCCCAGCATTTT,CASSIGEVPPKPLYSNQPQHF
-,14,TRBJ2-2,TRBV7-2,-,TGTGCCAGCAGCGGGGGAGTGACGGCCGGGGAGCTGTTTTTT,CASSGGVTAGELFF
-,13,TRBJ1-1,TRBV5-6,-,TGTGCCAGCAGCTCGCCGAGGAACACTGAAGCTTTCTTT,CASSSPRNTEAFF
-,11,TRBJ1-1,TRBV2,-,TGTGCCAGCGGGGGGAACACTGAAGCTTTCTTT,CASGGNTEAFF
-,17,TRBJ2-3,TRBV7-9,large,TGTGCCAGCAGCCCCGAGGGTGGGAGGCCTGACACAGATACGCAGTATTTT,CASSPEGGRPDTDTQYF
-,15,TRBJ2-3,TRBV5-1,-,TGCGCCAGCAGCTTGGGACAGCTAGCATCAGATACGCAGTATTTT,CASSLGQLASDTQYF
-,12,TRBJ2-3,TRBV12-5,-,TGTGCTAGTAGCGAGCTCACAGATACGCAGTATTTT,CASSELTDTQYF
-,15,TRBJ1-2,TRBV4-2,few,TGTGCCAGCAGCCAAGCCCTTCAGGCCAACTATGGCTACACCTTC,CASSQALQANYGYTF
-,13,TRBJ2-2,TRBV5-1,few,TGCGCCAGCAGCCCCAGGGTTGACGGGGAGCTGTTTTTT,CASSPRVDGELFF
-,11,TRBJ2-7,TRBV29-1,medium-sized,TGCAGCGTTCAAAGGGGTTGGGAGCAGTACTTC,CSVQRGWEQYF